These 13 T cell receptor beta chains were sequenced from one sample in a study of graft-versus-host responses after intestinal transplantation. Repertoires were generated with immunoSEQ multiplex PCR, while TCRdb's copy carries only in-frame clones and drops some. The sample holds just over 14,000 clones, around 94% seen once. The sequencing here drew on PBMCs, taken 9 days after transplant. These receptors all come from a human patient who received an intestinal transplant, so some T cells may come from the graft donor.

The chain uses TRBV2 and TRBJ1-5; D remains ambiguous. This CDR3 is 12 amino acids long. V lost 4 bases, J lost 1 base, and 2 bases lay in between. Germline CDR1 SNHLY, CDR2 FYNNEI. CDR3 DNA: TGTGCCAGCAGTGCAAGCAATCAGCCCCAGCATTTT. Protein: CASSASNQPQHF.

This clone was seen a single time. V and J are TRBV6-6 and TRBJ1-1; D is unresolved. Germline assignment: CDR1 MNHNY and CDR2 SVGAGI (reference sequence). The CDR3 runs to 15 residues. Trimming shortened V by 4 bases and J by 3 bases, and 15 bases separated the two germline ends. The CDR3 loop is CASSFSWTGDTEAFF. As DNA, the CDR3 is TGTGCCAGCAGTTTTTCCTGGACTGGGGACACTGAAGCTTTCTTT.

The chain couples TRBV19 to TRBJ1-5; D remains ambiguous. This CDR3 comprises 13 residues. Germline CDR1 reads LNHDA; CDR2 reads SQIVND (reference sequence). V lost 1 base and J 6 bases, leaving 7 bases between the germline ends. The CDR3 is CASSIAGSQPQHF. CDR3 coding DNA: TGTGCCAGTAGTATAGCGGGGTCTCAGCCCCAGCATTTT.

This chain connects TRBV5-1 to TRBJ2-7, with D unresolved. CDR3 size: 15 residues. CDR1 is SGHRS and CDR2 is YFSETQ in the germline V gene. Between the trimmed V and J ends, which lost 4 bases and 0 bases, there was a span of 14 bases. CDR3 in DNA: TGCGCCAGCAGCCCTTGGGAACGGAACTCCTACGAGCAGTACTTC. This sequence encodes CASSPWERNSYEQYF.

Written as DNA, the CDR3 is TGTGCCAGCAGCACTATAGCGGGATTGGAGACCCAGTACTTC. Its protein is CASSTIAGLETQYF. The V and J genes are TRBV11-2 and TRBJ2-5; 8 positions agree with TRBD2. Trimming cost V 5 bases and J 5 bases; bases outside gene matches: 7. CDR1 and CDR2 (germline): SGHAT, FQNNGV. This CDR3 is 14 amino acids long.

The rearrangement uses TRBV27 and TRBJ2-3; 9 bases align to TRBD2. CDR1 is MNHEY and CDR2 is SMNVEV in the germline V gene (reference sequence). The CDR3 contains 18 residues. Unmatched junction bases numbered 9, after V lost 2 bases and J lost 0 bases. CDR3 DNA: TGTGCCAGCAGTTTAGCGGGAGGGCCGCCCCTTAGCACAGATACGCAGTATTTT. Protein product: CASSLAGGPPLSTDTQYF.

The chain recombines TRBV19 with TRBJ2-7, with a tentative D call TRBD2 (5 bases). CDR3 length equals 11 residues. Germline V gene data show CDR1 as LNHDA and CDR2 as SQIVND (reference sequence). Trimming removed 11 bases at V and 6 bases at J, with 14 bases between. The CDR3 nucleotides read TGTGCCGTAGCCAGCGGCACCGAGCAGTACTTC. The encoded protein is CAVASGTEQYF. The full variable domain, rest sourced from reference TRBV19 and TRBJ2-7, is DGGITQSPKYLFRKEGQNVTLSCEQNLNHDAMYWYRQDPGQGLRLIYYSQIVNDFQKGDIAEGYSVSREKKESFPLTVTSAQKNPTAFYLCAVASGTEQYFGPGTRLTVT.

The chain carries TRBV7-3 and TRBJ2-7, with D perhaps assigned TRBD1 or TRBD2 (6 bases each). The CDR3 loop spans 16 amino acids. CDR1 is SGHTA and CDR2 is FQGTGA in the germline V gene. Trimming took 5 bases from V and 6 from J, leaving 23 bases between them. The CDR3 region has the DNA TGTGCCAGCAGCCCCCCGGGAGAAGGGGGGACCTCCGAGCAGTACTTC. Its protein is CASSPPGEGGTSEQYF.

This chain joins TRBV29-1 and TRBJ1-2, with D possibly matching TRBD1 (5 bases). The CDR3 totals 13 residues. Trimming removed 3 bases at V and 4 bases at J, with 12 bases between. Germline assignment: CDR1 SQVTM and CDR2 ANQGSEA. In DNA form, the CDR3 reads TGCAGCGTTGATTCGGGGGAGGGCTATGGCTACACCTTC. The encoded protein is CSVDSGEGYGYTF.

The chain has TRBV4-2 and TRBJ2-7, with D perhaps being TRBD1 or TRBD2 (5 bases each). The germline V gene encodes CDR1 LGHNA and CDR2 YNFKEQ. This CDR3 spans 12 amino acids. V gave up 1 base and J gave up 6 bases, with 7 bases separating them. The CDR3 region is CASSQVGTEQYF. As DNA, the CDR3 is TGTGCCAGCAGCCAAGTCGGGACCGAGCAGTACTTC.

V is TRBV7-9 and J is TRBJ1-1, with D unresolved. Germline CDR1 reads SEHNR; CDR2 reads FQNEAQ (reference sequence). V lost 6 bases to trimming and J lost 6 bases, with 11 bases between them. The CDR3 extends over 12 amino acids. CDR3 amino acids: CASSLKVSEAFF. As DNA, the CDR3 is TGTGCCAGCAGTCTTAAGGTCTCTGAAGCTTTCTTT.

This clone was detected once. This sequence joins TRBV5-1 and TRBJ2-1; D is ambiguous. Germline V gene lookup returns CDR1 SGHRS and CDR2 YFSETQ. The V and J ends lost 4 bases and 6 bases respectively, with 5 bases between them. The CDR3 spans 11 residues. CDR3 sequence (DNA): TGCGCCAGCAGCAGTGGCAATGAGCAGTTCTTC. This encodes CASSSGNEQFF. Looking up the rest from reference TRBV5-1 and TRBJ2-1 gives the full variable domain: KAGVTQTPRYLIKTRGQQVTLSCSPISGHRSVSWYQQTPGQGLQFLFEYFSETQRNKGNFPGRFSGRQFSNSRSEMNVSTLELGDSALYLCASSSGNEQFFGPGTRLTVL.

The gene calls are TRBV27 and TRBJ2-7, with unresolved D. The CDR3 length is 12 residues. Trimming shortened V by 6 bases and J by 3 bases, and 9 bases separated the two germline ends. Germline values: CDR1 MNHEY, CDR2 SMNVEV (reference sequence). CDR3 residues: CASSPWDYEQYF. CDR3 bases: TGTGCCAGCAGCCCCTGGGACTACGAGCAGTACTTC.